This record looks at one T cell receptor (beta chain) sequence and its context. The data are from a study of T cell changes during pregnancy in multiple sclerosis. Per germline, CDR1 MNHNS and CDR2 SASEGT. The CDR3 length is 14 residues. Trimming cost V 7 bases and J 0 bases, with 10 bases left between them. TCRdb's table, derived via immunoSEQ multiplex PCR, lists solely in-frame clones and lacks some. The table lists approximately 100,000 clones, approximately 94% of them singletons. The sequenced sample was peripheral blood, obtained in the second trimester of pregnancy. The V and J genes are TRBV6-1 and TRBJ1-3; TRBD1 might be the D (6 bases). This clonotype was obtained from a female donor with multiple sclerosis, enrolled in a pregnancy study. The chain's CDR3 is CASTRGYSGNTIYF. For the CDR3, the DNA is TGTGCCAGCACAAGGGGGTACTCTGGAAACACCATATATTTT.